This is a list of T cell receptor beta chains from one sample in a study of cytomegalovirus exposure and HLA in healthy donors. Only in-frame clones appear in the TCRdb table, and some are missing; sequencing was by immunoSEQ multiplex PCR. The sample shows roughly 120,000 clones, about 73% of them seen only once. Sequencing was done on a sample of PBMCs. The receptor source for this set is a middle-aged woman in good health and CMV-seropositive. CDR3s include the opening cysteine and the closing phenylalanine or tryptophan. The D gene is left open where the match is weak. Where a row states a size, it is once, few, many or the class of an expanded clone; other rows omit it.

D,size,V,length,J,CDR3,DNA
.,.,TRBV10-3,13,TRBJ1-2,CAISESQVYGYTF,TGTGCCATCAGTGAGTCTCAGGTTTATGGCTACACCTTC
TRBD1,.,TRBV9,13,TRBJ2-7,CASSVGDSYEQYF,TGTGCCAGCAGCGTAGGGGACAGCTACGAGCAGTACTTC
TRBD1,.,TRBV5-1,14,TRBJ1-2,CASSLMLADRGCTF,TGCGCCAGCAGCTTGATGTTGGCGGACAGGGGCTGCACCTTC
TRBD2,.,TRBV29-1,14,TRBJ2-1,CSGLGTSGENYQFF,TGCAGCGGTCTCGGGACTAGCGGGGAGAATTACCAGTTCTTC
TRBD1,.,TRBV19,14,TRBJ1-5,CASSFSGGSGPQHF,TGTGCCAGTAGTTTCTCAGGGGGCTCAGGGCCCCAGCATTTT
.,.,TRBV20-1,11,TRBJ1-2,CSALGGRGYTF,TGCAGTGCATTAGGGGGACGAGGCTACACCTTC
.,.,TRBV7-9,17,TRBJ2-3,CASSLLGPPGGTDTQYF,TGTGCCAGCAGCTTATTGGGGCCACCAGGGGGCACAGATACGCAGTATTTT
TRBD2,.,TRBV6-5,16,TRBJ2-7,CASSLAGGILAGEQYF,TGTGCCAGCAGTTTAGCGGGGGGTATCCTAGCTGGCGAGCAGTACTTC
.,.,TRBV4-3,15,TRBJ2-1,CASSQVGGEYNEQFF,TGCGCCAGCAGCCAAGTTGGCGGGGAGTACAATGAGCAGTTCTTC
.,.,TRBV6-1,14,TRBJ1-5,CASSLGRSNQPQHF,TGTGCCAGCAGTCTGGGGAGGAGCAATCAGCCCCAGCATTTT
.,.,TRBV5-1,14,TRBJ2-1,CASSYSQGVGEQFF,TGCGCCAGCAGCTATAGTCAGGGTGTGGGTGAGCAGTTCTTC
TRBD2,.,TRBV2,14,TRBJ2-3,CAGGLGGLTDTQYF,TGTGCCGGGGGACTAGGGGGATTGACGGATACGCAGTATTTT
.,few,TRBV7-8,13,TRBJ1-2,CASSLAFQDDYTF,TGTGCCAGCAGCTTAGCATTTCAGGATGACTACACCTTC
.,.,TRBV4-2,16,TRBJ2-7,CASSQVVTGNYYEQYF,TGTGCCAGCAGCCAAGTGGTAACAGGGAACTATTACGAGCAGTACTTC
.,.,TRBV4-3,15,TRBJ1-1,CASSQDGQMNTEAFF,TGCGCCAGCAGCCAAGATGGACAGATGAACACTGAAGCTTTCTTT
TRBD1,few,TRBV5-1,17,TRBJ1-5,CASSLGDRGWGNQPQHF,TGCGCCAGCAGCTTGGGGGACAGGGGATGGGGCAATCAGCCCCAGCATTTT
.,.,TRBV29-1,12,TRBJ1-1,CSVEIRVGEAFF,TGCAGCGTTGAGATCAGGGTGGGTGAAGCTTTCTTT
.,many,TRBV2,14,TRBJ1-1,CASSSSTVNTEAFF,TGTGCCAGCAGTAGCTCCACAGTGAACACTGAAGCTTTCTTT
.,.,TRBV7-8,15,TRBJ2-7,CASVVGGANRYEQYF,TGTGCCAGCGTTGTAGGAGGGGCTAATCGTTACGAGCAGTACTTC
TRBD1,.,TRBV6-5,13,TRBJ1-2,CASRTPGGEGYTF,TGTGCCAGCAGAACCCCAGGGGGTGAGGGCTACACCTTC
.,once,TRBV10-3,15,TRBJ2-1,CAISGGSAPYNEQFF,TGTGCCATCAGTGGAGGTTCGGCCCCCTACAATGAGCAGTTCTTC
.,.,TRBV9,13,TRBJ1-6,CASSVEGAATLHF,TGTGCCAGCAGCGTAGAAGGAGCGGCGACCCTCCACTTT
.,.,TRBV7-9,12,TRBJ1-2,CASSLQTTPYTF,TGTGCCAGCAGCTTACAAACTACCCCCTACACCTTC
.,medium-sized,TRBV4-3,13,TRBJ1-1,CASSQDTHTEAFF,TGCGCCAGCAGCCAGGACACTCACACTGAAGCTTTCTTT
.,.,TRBV28,15,TRBJ1-4,CASAGSLVKDEKLFF,TGTGCCAGTGCCGGGAGCCTCGTTAAAGATGAAAAACTGTTTTTT
TRBD1,.,TRBV27,15,TRBJ1-2,CASSGTGTANYGYTF,TGTGCCAGCAGCGGGACAGGGACGGCTAACTATGGCTACACCTTC
.,once,TRBV6-5,15,TRBJ1-1,CASSYSRGMNTEAFF,TGTGCCAGCAGTTACTCGAGGGGGATGAACACTGAAGCTTTCTTT
.,.,TRBV5-1,13,TRBJ1-5,CASSLEEGQPQHF,TGCGCCAGCAGCTTGGAAGAGGGCCAGCCCCAGCATTTT